Below are 25 T cell receptor beta chains sequenced from a single sample in a study of early T cells in non-severe SARS-CoV-2 infection. TCRdb processed the 5' RACE reads anew with MiXCR; each CDR3 protein has one entry. The sample contains approximately 70,000 distinct CDR3 sequences, 12% of which appear only once. The sequences come from whole blood, collected at baseline. These receptors were obtained from an adult who was a healthcare worker with PCR-confirmed SARS-CoV-2 infection or an uninfected control (not recorded which). The donor label of this sample is uncertain.

This clonotype was seen a few times. V gene TRBV7-2 combines with J gene TRBJ2-7; unclear D gene. Germline lookup yields CDR1 SGHTA and CDR2 FQGNSA. The CDR3 spans 13 residues. Trimming cost V 5 bases and J 0 bases, with 8 bases left between them. The CDR3 bases are TGTGCCAGCAGCCCCGGACCCTCCTACGAGCAGTACTTC. Translating it yields CASSPGPSYEQYF.

This clonotype was seen repeatedly, ten times or more. The CDR3 sequence: CASSLGSGFGEQFF. CDR3 DNA: TGTGCCAGCAGCTTAGGGTCTGGGTTTGGTGAGCAGTTCTTC. The gene calls are TRBV7-3 and TRBJ2-1; D call uncertain. Trimming stripped 2 bases from V and 9 bases from J, with 14 bases between. CDR3 size: 14 residues. Germline CDR1 is SGHTA and CDR2 is FQGTGA.

V is TRBV21-1 and J is TRBJ2-7; the table's D call TRBD2 went unverified against the DNA. TRBV21-1 is an annotated pseudogene. The CDR3 consists of 9 residues. Here the CDR3 reads CASSKRVRV. The DNA of the CDR3 is TGTGCCAGCAGCAAAAGGGTGAGGGTC.

In its sample, this clonotype was seen many times. The chain employs TRBV11-2 and TRBJ2-3; possible D gene TRBD1, 5 bases. Trimming took 1 base from V and 2 from J, leaving 7 bases between them. CDR3 length: 14 residues. CDR1 and CDR2 from the germline V gene are SGHAT and FQNNGV. The CDR3 sequence is CASSLGQFTDTQYF. In nucleotides, the CDR3 is TGTGCCAGCAGCTTAGGACAGTTCACAGATACGCAGTATTTT.

This clonotype has just a few counts. V gene TRBV5-4 combines with J gene TRBJ1-6; maybe TRBD1 (5 bases). Trimming removed 4 bases from V and 17 bases from J, with 16 bases in between. This CDR3 region has 12 residues. CDR1 and CDR2 from the germline V gene are SGHNT and YYREEE (reference sequence). CDR3 coding DNA: TGTGCCAGCAGCGGTGTTGACAGTCCTTTCCACTTT. Protein product: CASSGVDSPFHF. Based on the CDR3 plus reference TRBV5-4 and TRBJ1-6, the full variable domain is ETGVTQSPTHLIKTRGQQVTLRCSSQSGHNTVSWYQQALGQGPQFIFQYYREEENGRGNFPPRFSGLQFPNYSSELNVNALELDDSALYLCASSGVDSPFHFGNGTRLTVT.

The chain is built from TRBV11-2 and TRBJ2-2, with TRBD1 matching over 7 bases. CDR1 and CDR2 from the germline V gene are SGHAT and FQNNGV. V was pared by 3 bases and J by 5 bases, with 6 bases of the junction left unmatched. This CDR3 has 15 amino acids. The CDR3 is CASSFRYRGTGELFF. CDR3 DNA: TGTGCCAGCAGCTTCAGATACAGGGGAACCGGGGAGCTGTTTTTT.

This clonotype was picked up a small number of times. V and J are TRBV7-2 and TRBJ2-3, with TRBD2 as a possible D gene (5 bases). The CDR3 has 13 residues. Germline V CDR1 and CDR2: SGHTA, FQGNSA. V was clipped by 5 bases and J by 6 bases, with 12 bases between them. CDR3 nucleotide sequence: TGTGCCAGCAGCCGACTATGGTGGGATACGCAGTATTTT. Protein: CASSRLWWDTQYF.

This clonotype was recorded at least ten times. The junction does not match germline at one end; this may be a read error. The V call is TRBV5-1, the J call TRBJ2-1; TRBD2 might be the D (5 bases). This CDR3 region has 15 residues. Germline V gene data show CDR1 as SGHRS and CDR2 as YFSETQ. CDR3 region: CASSYTRASHNEQFF. The CDR3 nucleotides are TGCGCCAGCAGCTACACTAGGGCCTCCCACAATGAGCAGTTCTTC.

This clonotype appeared a few times. The chain couples TRBV12-3 or TRBV12-4 to TRBJ2-1, with 12 positions matching TRBD2. The CDR3 extends over 12 amino acids. The V and J ends lost 6 bases and 13 bases, in that order; junction bases with no gene match: 4. CDR3 DNA sequence: TGTGCCAGCAGGGGACTAGCGGGCGAACAGTTCTTC. This gives the protein CASRGLAGEQFF.

This clonotype was seen only a few times. The chain recombines TRBV7-2 with TRBJ1-2; D is uncertain. This CDR3 region has 13 residues. Deletions cut 5 bases from V and 4 bases from J, with 11 bases between. CDR1 SGHTA and CDR2 FQGNSA come from the germline V gene. The CDR3 loop is CASSQAEGYGYTF. CDR3 nucleotides: TGTGCCAGCAGCCAGGCGGAGGGCTATGGCTACACCTTC.

V is TRBV5-5 and J is TRBJ2-3, with TRBD2 identical over 15 bases. V was clipped by 4 bases and J by 3 bases; unmatched bases: 12. The CDR3 is 19 amino acids. CDR1 SGHKS and CDR2 YYEKEE come from the germline V gene (reference sequence). CDR3 nucleotides: TGTGCCAGCAGCCGGGGACTAGCGGGAGGCCCCGGACGAACAGATACGCAGTATTTT. This codes for CASSRGLAGGPGRTDTQYF.

This clonotype has more than one count but fewer than ten. The CDR3 DNA reads TGTGCCAGCAGCCAAGAGGAGGGGACAGGGTGGAGCACAGATACGCAGTATTTT. This sequence encodes CASSQEEGTGWSTDTQYF. The chain recombines TRBV14 with TRBJ2-3, with 9 bases lining up with TRBD1. Germline assignment: CDR1 SGHDN and CDR2 FVKESK. The CDR3 covers 18 residues. Trimming took 0 bases from V and 0 from J; bases not matched to a gene: 7.

This clonotype was seen at least ten times. The V call is TRBV15, the J call TRBJ1-6; D is unclear. From germline, CDR1 is LNHNV and CDR2 YYDKDF (reference sequence). The CDR3 totals 13 residues. V dropped 3 bases and J dropped 7 bases, with 7 bases sitting between them. The CDR3: CATSRVPNSPLHF. The CDR3 DNA is TGTGCCACCAGCAGGGTACCAAATTCACCCCTCCACTTT.

This clonotype was counted between two and nine times. The CDR3 DNA is TGTGCCAGCAGCCCGCTCCCGGAGGGGTCGGAAAAACTGTTTTTT. It encodes CASSPLPEGSEKLFF. V and J are TRBV4-2 and TRBJ1-4, with a tentative D call TRBD1 (5 bases). This CDR3 has 15 residues. Per the germline V gene, CDR1 is LGHNA and CDR2 is YNFKEQ. V lost 4 bases and J lost 8, with 17 bases in between.

In this sample, this clonotype turned up many times. The CDR3 DNA is TGTGCCAGTAGTCCGGGAAGGAGCACAGATACGCAGTATTTT. It specifies CASSPGRSTDTQYF. The chain recombines TRBV19 with TRBJ2-3; maybe TRBD2 (5 bases). Germline V gene sequence: CDR1 LNHDA, CDR2 SQIVND (reference sequence). The CDR3 is 14 amino acids. V was cut by 5 bases and J by 0 bases, with 9 bases left in between.

A few counts support this clonotype. The V gene is TRBV7-6, the J gene TRBJ2-1, with 9 bases lining up with TRBD2. This CDR3 has 15 residues. V trimming: 6 bases; J trimming: 10 bases; junction bases outside the gene matches: 13. Per the germline V gene, CDR1 is SGHVS and CDR2 is FNYEAQ. The CDR3 DNA reads TGTGCCAGCAGTTGGGGACTAGCCGGGGGGCAGGAGCAGTTCTTC. Translated: CASSWGLAGGQEQFF.

Here the CDR3 reads CASSQETGTYGYTF. CDR3 in DNA: TGCGCCAGCAGCCAAGAAACAGGGACTTATGGCTACACCTTC. The chain carries TRBV4-3 and TRBJ1-2, with a tentative D call TRBD1 (6 bases). Germline V CDR1 and CDR2: LGHNA, YSLEER. The CDR3 has 14 residues. The V gene lost 0 bases and the J gene lost 5 bases, with 10 bases spanning the gap.

In this sample, this clonotype turned up many times. The chain employs TRBV25-1 and TRBJ2-1; unclear D gene. Trimming removed 2 bases at V and 2 bases at J, with 4 bases between. This CDR3 contains 13 residues. The V gene's germline CDR1 is MGHDK and CDR2 SYGVNS. CDR3 DNA sequence: TGTGCCAGCAGTGAAGGTGCCTACAATGAGCAGTTCTTC. It translates to CASSEGAYNEQFF.

The J gene is TRBJ1-3, the V gene TRBV13; unclear D gene. The CDR3 length is 13 residues. V lost 3 bases, J lost 4 bases, and 7 bases lay in between. Germline CDR1 is PRHDT and CDR2 is FYEKMQ (reference sequence). CDR3 protein: CASSFGKGNTIYF. CDR3 bases: TGTGCCAGCAGCTTCGGGAAGGGAAACACCATATATTTT.

This clonotype occurred many times. This chain links TRBV7-9 with TRBJ2-1; 7 nucleotides line up with TRBD2. The germline V gene encodes CDR1 SEHNR and CDR2 FQNEAQ (reference sequence). V lost 5 bases, J lost 1 base, and 8 bases stayed unmatched. The CDR3 covers 16 residues. CDR3: CASSLRGGGSYNEQFF. DNA for the CDR3: TGTGCCAGCAGCCTAAGAGGCGGGGGTTCCTACAATGAGCAGTTCTTC.

This clonotype was recorded at least ten times. The V and J genes are TRBV7-8 and TRBJ1-1; 7 nucleotides line up with TRBD1. V dropped 1 base and J dropped 1; count of bases not matched to a gene: 6. The CDR3 is 16 amino acids. CDR1 is SGHVS and CDR2 is FQNEAQ in the germline V gene. CDR3 sequence: CASSLVTGETNTEAFF. As DNA, the CDR3 is TGTGCCAGCAGCTTAGTCACAGGGGAGACGAACACTGAAGCTTTCTTT. Looking up the rest from reference TRBV7-8 and TRBJ1-1 gives the full variable domain: GAGVSQSPRYKVAKRGQDVALRCDPISGHVSLFWYQQALGQGPEFLTYFQNEAQLDKSGLPSDRFFAERPEGSVSTLKIQRTQQEDSAVYLCASSLVTGETNTEAFFGQGTRLTVV.

This clonotype has a handful of counts. The CDR3 protein is CASSLRTSGSRETQYF. The CDR3 bases are TGTGCCAGCAGTCTCAGGACTAGCGGGAGCAGAGAGACCCAGTACTTC. This chain links TRBV13 with TRBJ2-5, with 13 bases that match TRBD2. There are 16 residues in the CDR3. Germline assignment: CDR1 PRHDT and CDR2 FYEKMQ (reference sequence). The trim removed 6 bases at V and 4 bases at J, leaving 8 bases unmatched.

The genes are TRBV7-3 and TRBJ2-7; TRBD2 matches at 7 bases. The CDR3 covers 15 residues. From germline, CDR1 is SGHTA and CDR2 FQGTGA. The trim removed 5 bases at V and 2 bases at J, leaving 9 bases unmatched. DNA of the CDR3: TGTGCCAGCAGCCAAAGCGTGGGAGGGCCCTACGAGCAGTACTTC. Its protein product is CASSQSVGGPYEQYF.

The chain links TRBV7-9 to TRBJ2-7; no firm D call. V shed 1 base and J shed 1 base, with 8 bases lying between them. The CDR3 length is 14 residues. The germline CDR1 and CDR2 sequences are SEHNR and FQNEAQ (reference sequence). The DNA for the CDR3 is TGTGCCAGCAGCTTAGGTCGAAGTTCCTACGAGCAGTACTTC. It is translated as CASSLGRSSYEQYF.

This clonotype was seen repeatedly, ten times or more. The CDR3 loop reads CSALGTGASNPYGYTF. The DNA of the CDR3 is TGCAGTGCCTTAGGGACAGGGGCCAGTAACCCGTATGGCTACACCTTC. The chain employs TRBV20-1 and TRBJ1-2; TRBD1 aligns across 10 bases. The CDR3 contains 16 residues. V lost 6 bases, J lost 5 bases, and 15 bases stayed unmatched. The germline V gene has CDR1 DFQATT and CDR2 SNEGSKA (reference sequence).